This T cell receptor (beta chain) stems from a study of CD8+ T cells in alopecia areata. Study results and caveats: Tofacitinib delivered significant drops in scalp clonality and in expanded CD8+ clones among the top 100.

V lost 7 bases, J lost 4 bases, and 10 bases lay in between. The CDR3 has 11 residues. From germline, CDR1 is SQVTM and CDR2 ANQGSEA. In each case, RNA was isolated and then reverse transcribed into cDNA as the sequencing template. Profiled with immunoSEQ multiplex PCR; TCRdb holds only in-frame clones, not every one. The sample holds about 200,000 clones; around two fifths are singletons and the top ten take just under 0.5%. This clone has a handful of counts. What it binds is not known. Treatment: oral pan-JAK inhibitor, 5-10 mg twice daily. Sampling of alopecia areata patients yielded lesional scalp punch biopsies as well as peripheral blood.

The specimen was CD4+ T cells sorted from blood, collected at approximately week 30, from a patient treated with tofacitinib. This receptor was identified in a human donor with alopecia areata. V and J are TRBV29-1 and TRBJ2-5, with TRBD1 as a possible D gene (5 bases). CDR3 in amino acids: CSAGQRETQYF. The CDR3 DNA follows: TGCAGCGCAGGACAACGAGAGACCCAGTACTTC. Looking up the rest from reference TRBV29-1 and TRBJ2-5 gives the full variable domain: SAVISQKPSRDICQRGTSLTIQCQVDSQVTMMFWYRQQPGQSLTLIATANQGSEATYESGFVIDKFPISRPNLTFSTLTVSNMSPEDSSIYLCSAGQRETQYFGPGTRLLVL.